Listed below are T cell receptor beta chains from one sample, sequenced in a study of CD8 T cells in ankylosing spondylitis. TCRdb re-called the 5' RACE reads with MiXCR, one entry per CDR3 protein. The data contain around 230,000 distinct CDR3 sequences, approximately 9% of them singletons. Sequencing was carried out using blood, either unsorted or a sorted T cell fraction (not recorded which). Receptors were obtained from a male donor with ankylosing spondylitis or in good health (not recorded which). Each CDR3 is given with its conserved first and last residue. The D gene is left open where the match is weak. Expanded clones get a size class; other rows say once, few or many, or leave the size out.

cdr3_length	v_call	clone_size	d_call	j_call	cdr3_nt	cdr3_aa
14	TRBV6-1	.	.	TRBJ2-7	TGTGCCAGCAGTGAAGGAGCGGGTCCCTACGAGCAGTACTTC	CASSEGAGPYEQYF
16	TRBV5-1	many	TRBD2	TRBJ2-3	TGCGCCAGCAGTCCGAATCTAGCGGGAAGCACAGATACGCAGTATTTT	CASSPNLAGSTDTQYF
16	TRBV24-1	many	TRBD2	TRBJ2-1	TGTGCCACGAGCGGGCACGGCGGGAGGGGGACAAACGAGCAGTTCTTC	CATSGHGGRGTNEQFF
14	TRBV18	many	TRBD1	TRBJ2-5	TGTGCCAGCTCACCCCCGACAGGGCCAGAGACCCAGTACTTC	CASSPPTGPETQYF
14	TRBV10-3	many	.	TRBJ2-3	TGTGCCATCAGTGAGTCTCTAGGGCGAGATACGCAGTATTTT	CAISESLGRDTQYF
18	TRBV20-1	many	TRBD2	TRBJ2-7	TGCAGTGCTAGAGATACGAGGCGGGCTAGCGGGGGGGTGTACGAGCAGTACTTC	CSARDTRRASGGVYEQYF
14	TRBV27	.	.	TRBJ2-7	TGTGCCAGCAGGGGAACAGGTGCCACCTACGAGCAGTACTTC	CASRGTGATYEQYF
14	TRBV5-1	few	.	TRBJ2-5	TGCGCCAGCAGCTTGAGTTGGGGCCCGGAGACCCAGTACTTC	CASSLSWGPETQYF
15	TRBV7-2	few	TRBD1	TRBJ2-5	TGTGCCAGCAGAAACAACAGGGGAAGCTTTGAGACCCAGTACTTC	CASRNNRGSFETQYF
13	TRBV27	many	.	TRBJ1-5	TGTGCCAGCAGTTGGGGTCACAATCAGCCCCAGCATTTT	CASSWGHNQPQHF
10	TRBV12-3/TRBV12-4	many	.	TRBJ2-1	TGTGCCAGCAGCGAATATGAGCAGTTCTTC	CASSEYEQFF
14	TRBV14	many	.	TRBJ2-5	TGTGCCAGCAGCCAATGGGACTCAGGAGAGACCCAGTACTTC	CASSQWDSGETQYF
17	TRBV6-1	few	TRBD1	TRBJ2-5	TGTGCCAGCCGCTCCTTCCGGGGACAGGGTAACCAAGAGACCCAGTACTTC	CASRSFRGQGNQETQYF
14	TRBV5-1	few	TRBD1	TRBJ2-1	TGCGCCAGCAGCCGGGACAGGGAGTTCCATGAGCAGTTCTTC	CASSRDREFHEQFF
14	TRBV20-1	many	TRBD2	TRBJ2-1	TGCAGTGCTAGTTTAGCGGGAGTAGGCAATGAGCAGTTCTTC	CSASLAGVGNEQFF
15	TRBV11-1	many	TRBD1	TRBJ1-2	TGTGCCAGCAGCTCCGGGTCTCAGGGGGCAAATGGCTACACCTTC	CASSSGSQGANGYTF
17	TRBV7-9	few	TRBD2	TRBJ2-1	TGTGCCAGCAGCTTAGAGGGACTAGCGGGGGTCTACAATGAGCAGTTCTTC	CASSLEGLAGVYNEQFF
15	TRBV20-1	many	TRBD1	TRBJ1-3	TGCAGTGCTAGAGGGGACAGGGGTTCTGGAAACACCATATATTTT	CSARGDRGSGNTIYF
17	TRBV15	.	.	TRBJ2-1	TGTGCCACCAGCAGGAGGGGGGTCGGATGGGGCGTTGGTGAGCAGTTCTTC	CATSRRGVGWGVGEQFF
17	TRBV7-2	many	TRBD1	TRBJ2-7	TGTGCCAGCAGCACCCCATATTACGGACAGGGGGTCTACGAGCAGTACTTC	CASSTPYYGQGVYEQYF
12	TRBV12-3/TRBV12-4	many	.	TRBJ1-1	TGTGCCAGCAGCGGGACGGACACTGAAGCTTTCTTT	CASSGTDTEAFF
13	TRBV20-1	many	TRBD2	TRBJ2-1	TGCAGTTTTAGCGGGGGGGCGGGCAATGAGCAGTTCTTC	CSFSGGAGNEQFF
15	TRBV4-1	many	.	TRBJ1-5	TGCGCCAGCAGCCAAGCAGCCCTTAGCAATCAGCCCCAGCATTTT	CASSQAALSNQPQHF
17	TRBV10-3	.	TRBD2	TRBJ2-5	TGTGCCATCAGTGAGCGGGCTAACGCGGGGGGCCCAGAGACCCAGTACTTC	CAISERANAGGPETQYF
14	TRBV5-1	many	.	TRBJ2-1	TGCGCCAGCAGCTTTGGACAGTCCTACAATGAGCAGTTCTTC	CASSFGQSYNEQFF
16	TRBV20-1	many	.	TRBJ1-4	TGCAGTGCTACGCGTGGGGGAAGACAGCAGATCGAAAAACTGTTTTTT	CSATRGGRQQIEKLFF
13	TRBV19	many	.	TRBJ2-7	TGTGCCAGTAGTATAGGACGGGCCTACGAGCAGTACTTC	CASSIGRAYEQYF
15	TRBV5-1	few	TRBD1	TRBJ1-6	TGCGCCAGCAGCTTCCGGGACAGGGTCAATTCACCCCTCCACTTT	CASSFRDRVNSPLHF
15	TRBV6-1	.	.	TRBJ1-2	TGTGCCAGCAGTACCCCCGGGGGGGCGAGGCATGGCTACACCTTC	CASSTPGGARHGYTF
14	TRBV5-1	.	.	TRBJ1-1	TGCGCCAGCAGCTTTGGTGAGACGAACACTGAAGCTTTCTTT	CASSFGETNTEAFF
14	TRBV3-1	.	.	TRBJ1-2	TGTGCCAGCAGCCAACCCGTATACAACTATGGCTACACCTTC	CASSQPVYNYGYTF